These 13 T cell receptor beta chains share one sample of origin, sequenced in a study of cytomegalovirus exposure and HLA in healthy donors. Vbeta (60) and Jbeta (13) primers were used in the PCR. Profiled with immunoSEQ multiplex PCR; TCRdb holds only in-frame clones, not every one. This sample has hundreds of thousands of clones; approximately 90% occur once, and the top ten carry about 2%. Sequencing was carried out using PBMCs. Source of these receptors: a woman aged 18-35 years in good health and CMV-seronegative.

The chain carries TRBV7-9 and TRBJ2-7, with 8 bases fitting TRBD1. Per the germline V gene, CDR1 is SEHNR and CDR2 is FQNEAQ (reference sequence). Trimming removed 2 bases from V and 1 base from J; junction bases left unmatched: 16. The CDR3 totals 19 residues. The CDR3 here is CASSLLRGTGLPTSYEQYF. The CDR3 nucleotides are TGTGCCAGCAGCTTACTGAGGGGGACAGGACTTCCTACTTCCTACGAGCAGTACTTC.

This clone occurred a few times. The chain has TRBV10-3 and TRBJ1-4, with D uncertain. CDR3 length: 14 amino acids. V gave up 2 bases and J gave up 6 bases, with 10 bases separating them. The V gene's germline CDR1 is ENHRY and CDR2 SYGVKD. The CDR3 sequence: CAISERSGDEKLFF. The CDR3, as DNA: TGTGCCATCAGTGAGCGGTCAGGTGATGAAAAACTGTTTTTT.

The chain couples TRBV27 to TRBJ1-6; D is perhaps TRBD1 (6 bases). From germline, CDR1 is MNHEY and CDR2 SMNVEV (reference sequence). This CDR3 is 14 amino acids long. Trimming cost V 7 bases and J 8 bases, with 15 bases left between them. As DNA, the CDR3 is TGTGCCAGCACGAGTTGGGACACTGATTCACCCCTCCACTTT. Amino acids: CASTSWDTDSPLHF.

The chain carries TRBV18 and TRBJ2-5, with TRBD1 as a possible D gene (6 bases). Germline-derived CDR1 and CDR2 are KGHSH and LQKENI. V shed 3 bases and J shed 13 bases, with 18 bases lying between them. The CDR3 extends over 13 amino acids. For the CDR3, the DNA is TGTGCCAGCTCACCTCCCACAGGGCGAGGGGTGTACTTC. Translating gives CASSPPTGRGVYF.

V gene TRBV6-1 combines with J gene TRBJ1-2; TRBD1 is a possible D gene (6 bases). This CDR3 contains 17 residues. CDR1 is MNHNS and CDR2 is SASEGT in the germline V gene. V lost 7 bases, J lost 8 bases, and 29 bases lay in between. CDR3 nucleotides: TGTGCCAGCATTGATCAACAGGGTCCTCCGTCAACATCCGGCTACACCTTC. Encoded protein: CASIDQQGPPSTSGYTF.

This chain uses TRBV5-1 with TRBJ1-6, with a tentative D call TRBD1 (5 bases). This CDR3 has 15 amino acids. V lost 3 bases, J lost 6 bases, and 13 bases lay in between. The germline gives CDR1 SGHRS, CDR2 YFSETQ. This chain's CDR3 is CASSSWGIANSPLHF. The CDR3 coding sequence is TGCGCCAGCAGCTCTTGGGGCATAGCTAATTCACCCCTCCACTTT. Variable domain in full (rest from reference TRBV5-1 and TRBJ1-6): KAGVTQTPRYLIKTRGQQVTLSCSPISGHRSVSWYQQTPGQGLQFLFEYFSETQRNKGNFPGRFSGRQFSNSRSEMNVSTLELGDSALYLCASSSWGIANSPLHFGNGTRLTVT.

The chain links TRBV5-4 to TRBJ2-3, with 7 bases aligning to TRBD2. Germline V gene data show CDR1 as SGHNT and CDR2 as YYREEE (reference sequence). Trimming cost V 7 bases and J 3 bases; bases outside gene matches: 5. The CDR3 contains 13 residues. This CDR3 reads CASGGGVTDTQYF. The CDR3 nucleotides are TGTGCCAGCGGGGGAGGGGTGACAGATACGCAGTATTTT.

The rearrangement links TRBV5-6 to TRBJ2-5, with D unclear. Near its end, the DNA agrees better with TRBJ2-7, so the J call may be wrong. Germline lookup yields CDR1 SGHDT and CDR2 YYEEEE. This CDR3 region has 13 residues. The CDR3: CASSLVDSYEQYF. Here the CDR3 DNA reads TGTGCCAGCAGCTTGGTGGACTCCTACGAGCAGTACTTC.

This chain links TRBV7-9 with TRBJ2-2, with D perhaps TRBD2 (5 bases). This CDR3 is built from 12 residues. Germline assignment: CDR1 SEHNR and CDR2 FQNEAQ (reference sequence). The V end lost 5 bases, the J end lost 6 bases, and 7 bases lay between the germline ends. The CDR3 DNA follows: TGTGCCAGCAGCGCTAGCCCCGGGGAGCTGTTTTTT. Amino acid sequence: CASSASPGELFF.

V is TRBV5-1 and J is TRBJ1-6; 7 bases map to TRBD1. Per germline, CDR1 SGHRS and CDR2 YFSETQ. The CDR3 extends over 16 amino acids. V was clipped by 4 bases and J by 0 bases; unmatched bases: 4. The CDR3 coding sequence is TGCGCCAGCAGCCCGACAGGGAGCTCCTATAATTCACCCCTCCACTTT. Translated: CASSPTGSSYNSPLHF.

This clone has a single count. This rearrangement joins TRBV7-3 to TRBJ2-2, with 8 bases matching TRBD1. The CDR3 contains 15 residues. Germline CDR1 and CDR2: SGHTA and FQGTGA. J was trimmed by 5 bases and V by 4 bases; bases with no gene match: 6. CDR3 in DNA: TGTGCCAGCAGCTCGACAGGGGTGGGGACCGGGGAGCTGTTTTTT. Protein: CASSSTGVGTGELFF.

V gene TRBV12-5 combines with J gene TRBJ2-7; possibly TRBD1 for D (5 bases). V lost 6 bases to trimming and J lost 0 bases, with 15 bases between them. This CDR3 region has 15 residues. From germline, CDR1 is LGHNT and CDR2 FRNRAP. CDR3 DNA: TGTGCTAGTGGACACGTTAACCAGGGCTCCTACGAGCAGTACTTC. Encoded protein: CASGHVNQGSYEQYF.

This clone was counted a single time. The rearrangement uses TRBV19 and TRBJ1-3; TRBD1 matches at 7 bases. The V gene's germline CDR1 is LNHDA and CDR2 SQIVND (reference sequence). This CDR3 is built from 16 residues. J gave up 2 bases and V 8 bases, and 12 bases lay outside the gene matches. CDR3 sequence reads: CASGATGTVAGNTIYF. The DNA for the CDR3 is TGTGCCAGTGGTGCGACCGGGACAGTAGCTGGAAACACCATATATTTT.